Below, 19 T cell receptor beta chains from the same sample are listed, as sequenced in a study of T-cell reconstitution after alpha-beta-depleted transplantation in children. Unique molecular identifiers were incorporated into the prepared TCRbeta library. TCRdb recomputed calls from the PCR reads with MiXCR, one row per CDR3 protein. This table has hundreds of thousands of distinct CDR3 sequences, over 10% appearing once. Here the sequenced sample was PBMCs, taken before TCRalphabeta/CD19-depleted stem cell transplant. The source is a girl aged 2 to 9 with congenital amegakaryocytic thrombocytopenia, due to receive a stem cell transplant.

This clonotype was detected ten times or more. The gene calls are TRBV10-2 and TRBJ2-7; 11 positions match TRBD2. V was pared by 4 bases and J by 5 bases, with 4 bases of the junction left unmatched. This CDR3 has 14 amino acids. Germline assignment: CDR1 WSHSY and CDR2 SAAADI. This CDR3 reads CASSVLAGANEQYF. The CDR3 region has the DNA TGCGCCAGCAGTGTACTAGCGGGAGCTAACGAGCAGTACTTC.

This clonotype was seen repeatedly, ten times or more. The chain employs TRBV5-1 and TRBJ2-1; D remains ambiguous. The CDR3 extends over 13 amino acids. CDR1 SGHRS and CDR2 YFSETQ come from the germline V gene. Trimming removed 1 base from V and 6 bases from J, with 8 bases in between. The CDR3 is CASSLSRANEQFF. As DNA, the CDR3 is TGCGCCAGCAGCTTGTCACGGGCCAATGAGCAGTTCTTC.

This rearrangement joins TRBV5-1 to TRBJ2-2, with D possibly matching TRBD2 (6 bases). The CDR3 runs 14 residues. CDR1 SGHRS and CDR2 YFSETQ come from the germline V gene. Trimming shortened V by 6 bases and J by 5 bases, and 14 bases separated the two germline ends. The CDR3 loop is CASTPGLLTGELFF. The DNA of the CDR3 is TGCGCCAGCACTCCGGGACTTTTGACCGGGGAGCTGTTTTTT.

J is TRBJ2-7 and V is TRBV6-5; no reliable D call. Trimming took 0 bases from V and 0 from J, leaving 3 bases between them. The germline gives CDR1 MNHEY, CDR2 SVGAGI. This CDR3 spans 13 amino acids. CDR3 sequence (DNA): TGTGCCAGCAGTTACTCGACCTCCTACGAGCAGTACTTC. Amino acids: CASSYSTSYEQYF.

This clonotype was recorded a few times. CDR3 region: CSVVRTQGLAYEQYF. CDR3 bases: TGCAGCGTTGTACGAACACAGGGATTAGCCTACGAGCAGTACTTC. The gene calls are TRBV29-1 and TRBJ2-7, with D perhaps matching TRBD1 (6 bases). This CDR3 spans 15 amino acids. CDR1 is SQVTM and CDR2 is ANQGSEA in the germline V gene. Trimming removed 4 bases at V and 2 bases at J, with 18 bases between.

This clonotype was seen many times. The rearrangement links TRBV27 to TRBJ1-1, with unresolved D. V lost 2 bases and J lost 2, with 9 bases in between. From germline, CDR1 is MNHEY and CDR2 SMNVEV (reference sequence). This CDR3 region has 14 residues. CDR3 nucleotide sequence: TGTGCCAGCAGTTTAATGGCCGTAAACACTGAAGCTTTCTTT. This encodes CASSLMAVNTEAFF.

This clonotype was detected only a few times. This chain connects TRBV7-8 to TRBJ2-7; 9 nucleotides match TRBD2. CDR1 and CDR2 (germline): SGHVS, FQNEAQ. The CDR3 extends over 17 amino acids. Losses at the gene ends were 1 base for V and 5 bases for J; bases not matched to a gene: 12. The CDR3 here is CASSLVLYSGSGNEQYF. DNA for the CDR3: TGTGCCAGCAGCTTAGTCCTTTATAGCGGGAGTGGCAACGAGCAGTACTTC.

The chain uses TRBV7-2 and TRBJ2-1; D could derive from TRBD1 or TRBD2 (7 bases each). This CDR3 is built from 15 residues. With 5 bases removed from V and 4 bases from J, the gap between germline ends came to 15 bases. Germline values: CDR1 SGHTA, CDR2 FQGNSA. In nucleotides, the CDR3 is TGTGCCAGCAGCCCCAGGGGGGGGGCATACAATGAGCAGTTCTTC. Amino acid sequence: CASSPRGGAYNEQFF.

This clonotype showed up just a few times. The DNA of the CDR3 is TGCGCCAGCAGCTTGGAAGGTACTGAAGAGACCCAGTACTTC. Translation gives CASSLEGTEETQYF. V and J are TRBV5-1 and TRBJ2-5; D not resolved. The CDR3 is 14 residues long. Germline V gene data show CDR1 as SGHRS and CDR2 as YFSETQ. The V gene lost 0 bases and the J gene lost 3 bases, with 9 bases spanning the gap.

This clonotype was seen repeatedly, ten times or more. The genes are TRBV7-2 and TRBJ2-1; no clear D. The germline CDR1 and CDR2 sequences are SGHTA and FQGNSA. The CDR3 sequence is 12 residues long. Trimming removed 2 bases from V and 7 bases from J, with 6 bases in between. CDR3 sequence (DNA): TGTGCCAGCAGCTTAATGAGTAATGAGCAGTTCTTC. Residues: CASSLMSNEQFF.

This clonotype was counted many times. The chain has TRBV16 and TRBJ2-3; TRBD2 is a possible D gene (5 bases). This CDR3 is 15 amino acids long. Trimming removed 1 base at V and 1 base at J, with 9 bases between. Germline assignment: CDR1 KGHSY and CDR2 FQNENV. The CDR3 reads CASSQFDSGTDTQYF. In DNA form, the CDR3 reads TGTGCCAGCAGCCAATTTGATAGCGGCACAGATACGCAGTATTTT.

This clonotype was seen a few times. The chain couples TRBV3-1 to TRBJ2-1, with 10 bases fitting TRBD2. The CDR3 consists of 17 residues. V lost 2 bases, J lost 0 bases, and 4 bases stayed unmatched. The germline CDR1 and CDR2 sequences are LGHDT and YNNKEL (reference sequence). DNA for the CDR3: TGTGCCAGCAGCCAAACAGCGGGAGGGAGCTCCTACAATGAGCAGTTCTTC. This codes for CASSQTAGGSSYNEQFF.

This clonotype was detected a few times. The V and J genes are TRBV28 and TRBJ2-2; D is possibly TRBD1 (6 bases). V lost 6 bases and J 5 bases, leaving 22 bases between the germline ends. The CDR3 is made up of 17 amino acids. The V gene's germline CDR1 is MDHEN and CDR2 SYDVKM. The CDR3 here is CASSLPVRTVTTGELFF. For the CDR3, the DNA is TGTGCCAGCAGCCTCCCAGTAAGGACAGTAACAACCGGGGAGCTGTTTTTT. The whole variable domain, filled in from reference TRBV28 and TRBJ2-2, reads DVKVTQSSRYLVKRTGEKVFLECVQDMDHENMFWYRQDPGLGLRLIYFSYDVKMKEKGDIPEGYSVSREKKERFSLILESASTNQTSMYLCASSLPVRTVTTGELFFGEGSRLTVL.

The chain uses TRBV11-2 and TRBJ2-1; 7 nucleotides agree with TRBD2. The germline gives CDR1 SGHAT, CDR2 FQNNGV. The CDR3 contains 15 residues. J gave up 6 bases and V 2 bases, and 7 bases lay outside the gene matches. The CDR3 region has the DNA TGTGCCAGCAGCTTATACGGGGGAGGGCCCAATGAGCAGTTCTTC. The encoded protein is CASSLYGGGPNEQFF.

The chain employs TRBV12-3 or TRBV12-4 and TRBJ1-1; weak D call: TRBD1 (5 bases). The CDR3 is made up of 13 amino acids. V lost 5 bases to trimming and J lost 3 bases, with 10 bases between them. The CDR3 is CASSDRGDTEAFF. The CDR3 DNA is TGTGCCAGCAGTGACCGGGGGGACACTGAAGCTTTCTTT.

The sample holds a few counts of this clonotype. The chain is built from TRBV7-9 and TRBJ2-3; 11 bases are a match to TRBD2. The junction had 5 bases not matched to a gene; V was cut back by 5 bases and J by 4 bases. Germline V lookup: CDR1 SEHNR, CDR2 FQNEAQ (reference sequence). The CDR3 spans 15 residues. CDR3 loop: CASSPTGLAADTQYF. The CDR3 bases are TGTGCCAGCAGCCCGACGGGACTAGCGGCAGATACGCAGTATTTT. The variable domain in full, with the rest retrieved from reference TRBV7-9 and TRBJ2-3, is DTGVSQNPRHKITKRGQNVTFRCDPISEHNRLYWYRQTLGQGPEFLTYFQNEAQLEKSRLLSDRFSAERPKGSFSTLEIQRTEQGDSAMYLCASSPTGLAADTQYFGPGTRLTVL.

The chain is built from TRBV20-1 and TRBJ2-1; D might be TRBD2 (6 bases). V was clipped by 1 base and J by 9 bases, with 22 bases between them. The CDR3 consists of 16 residues. CDR1 is DFQATT, CDR2 SNEGSKA, per germline (reference sequence). The CDR3 loop reads CSARGVEGEWYGEQFF. CDR3 sequence (DNA): TGCAGTGCTAGAGGGGTGGAGGGCGAATGGTACGGTGAGCAGTTCTTC.

This clonotype was detected ten times or more. V usage is TRBV5-1 and J usage is TRBJ2-2; D is ambiguous. CDR1 and CDR2 (germline): SGHRS, YFSETQ. This CDR3 comprises 14 residues. V gave up 0 bases and J gave up 3 bases, with 6 bases separating them. The CDR3 loop reads CASSLDLYTGELFF. CDR3 in DNA: TGCGCCAGCAGCTTGGATCTTTACACCGGGGAGCTGTTTTTT.

This clonotype was counted many times. The chain uses TRBV12-3 or TRBV12-4 and TRBJ2-1; 8 nucleotides line up with TRBD2. After removal of 4 bases from V and 3 bases from J, the junction contained 11 bases not matched to a gene. The CDR3 is 17 residues long. The CDR3 is CASSSKPSGPNYNEQFF. Here the CDR3 DNA reads TGTGCCAGCAGTTCTAAACCTAGCGGGCCAAACTACAATGAGCAGTTCTTC.